The next 21 T cell receptor beta chains were all read from a single sample in a study of cytomegalovirus exposure and HLA in healthy donors. PCR involved 60 Vbeta and 13 Jbeta primers. Produced via immunoSEQ multiplex PCR; TCRdb's table is partial and in-frame only. The sample has 190,000 or so clones; 80% to 85% are singletons. The sample was PBMCs. The receptor set was obtained from a man aged 50 to 60 in good health and CMV-seronegative.

The chain is built from TRBV19 and TRBJ2-5; TRBD1 agrees at 7 bases. J gave up 7 bases and V 5 bases, and 16 bases lay outside the gene matches. CDR3 length: 16 amino acids. Germline V gene data show CDR1 as LNHDA and CDR2 as SQIVND (reference sequence). CDR3 loop: CASSAQTGTMKVTQYF. CDR3 DNA sequence: TGTGCCAGTAGTGCCCAGACAGGGACGATGAAGGTGACCCAGTACTTC.

The genes are TRBV7-3 and TRBJ2-2; D gene uncertain. The CDR3 spans 12 residues. Trimming stripped 5 bases from V and 5 bases from J, with 6 bases between. Germline CDR1 SGHTA, CDR2 FQGTGA. CDR3 in amino acids: CASSTGTGELFF. In DNA form, the CDR3 reads TGTGCCAGCAGCACCGGGACCGGGGAGCTGTTTTTT.

This chain links TRBV2 with TRBJ1-3; 7 bases line up with TRBD1. Trimming removed 10 bases from V and 2 bases from J; junction bases left unmatched: 5. From germline, CDR1 is SNHLY and CDR2 FYNNEI. The CDR3 is made up of 13 amino acids. The CDR3 is CANRGPPGNTIYF. The CDR3 nucleotides are TGTGCCAACAGGGGCCCGCCTGGAAACACCATATATTTT.

The gene calls are TRBV23-1 and TRBJ2-1; D possibly corresponds to TRBD1 (6 bases). TRBV23-1 is an ORF; its function is uncertain. The V end was cut by 8 bases, the J end by 0 bases, with 14 bases between. CDR3 length: 15 amino acids. The CDR3 region has the DNA TGCGCCAGCGGGTTACAGGGAAACTCCTACAATGAGCAGTTCTTC. This gives the protein CASGLQGNSYNEQFF.

V gene TRBV4-3 combines with J gene TRBJ2-3; 9 nucleotides line up with TRBD2. Germline trimming cut 3 bases from V and 6 bases from J; bases unmatched to any gene: 7. From germline, CDR1 is LGHNA and CDR2 YSLEER. The CDR3 sequence is 15 residues long. CDR3 region: CASSQDSGGGDTQYF. As DNA, the CDR3 is TGCGCCAGCAGCCAGGATAGCGGGGGTGGGGATACGCAGTATTTT.

To note about this clone: At one boundary the junction diverges from the germline segment, which might be a read error. The V call is TRBV7-3, the J call TRBJ1-2, with D maybe TRBD1 (6 bases). Per germline, CDR1 SGHTA and CDR2 FQGTGA. The CDR3 spans 13 residues. This chain's CDR3 is CSSSRQNRAGYTF. The CDR3 DNA follows: TGTTCCAGCAGCCGACAGAACAGGGCGGGCTACACCTTC.

The chain has TRBV6-5 and TRBJ2-5; 12 bases map to TRBD2. CDR1 MNHEY and CDR2 SVGAGI come from the germline V gene. J gave up 6 bases and V 5 bases, and 4 bases lay outside the gene matches. The CDR3 loop spans 14 amino acids. The CDR3 region has the DNA TGTGCCAGCAGTCTAGCGGGGGGGCCCAAGACCCAGTACTTC. Translated: CASSLAGGPKTQYF.

This sequence joins TRBV27 and TRBJ2-7; D remains ambiguous. There are 12 residues in the CDR3. Germline lookup yields CDR1 MNHEY and CDR2 SMNVEV (reference sequence). The germline V and J ends were trimmed by 10 bases and 3 bases, with 13 bases remaining between them. This CDR3 reads CATKFVLYEQYF. CDR3 DNA: TGTGCCACTAAGTTCGTCCTCTACGAGCAGTACTTC.

V is TRBV15 and J is TRBJ2-7; D is undetermined. This CDR3 has 13 amino acids. The V gene's germline CDR1 is LNHNV and CDR2 YYDKDF (reference sequence). V lost 0 bases and J lost 4, with 7 bases in between. DNA of the CDR3: TGTGCCACCAGCAGAGATGTCGGTTACGAGCAGTACTTC. This gives the protein CATSRDVGYEQYF.

This rearrangement joins TRBV7-9 to TRBJ1-6, with D maybe TRBD1 (6 bases). Germline values: CDR1 SEHNR, CDR2 FQNEAQ (reference sequence). The CDR3 spans 15 residues. Trimming removed 3 bases at V and 8 bases at J, with 14 bases between. The CDR3 loop is CASSFGGGAHSPLHF. For the CDR3, the DNA is TGTGCCAGCAGCTTCGGTGGGGGCGCGCATTCACCCCTCCACTTT.

The chain couples TRBV28 to TRBJ1-1; weak D call: TRBD1 (5 bases). Germline V gene sequence: CDR1 MDHEN, CDR2 SYDVKM. The CDR3 extends over 15 amino acids. Trimming removed 6 bases from V and 5 bases from J, with 19 bases in between. The CDR3 nucleotides are TGTGCCAGCAGCCGGGGGGGAAACAGGAGGACTGAAGCTTTCTTT. Protein product: CASSRGGNRRTEAFF. The full variable domain, in which reference TRBV28 and TRBJ1-1 provide the parts outside the CDR3, is DVKVTQSSRYLVKRTGEKVFLECVQDMDHENMFWYRQDPGLGLRLIYFSYDVKMKEKGDIPEGYSVSREKKERFSLILESASTNQTSMYLCASSRGGNRRTEAFFGQGTRLTVV.

V usage is TRBV6-5 and J usage is TRBJ1-4, with 9 bases matching TRBD1. V lost 2 bases to trimming and J lost 8 bases; unmatched junction nucleotides: 3. This CDR3 has 14 residues. Germline-derived CDR1 and CDR2 are MNHEY and SVGAGI. The CDR3 DNA reads TGTGCCAGCAGTTACGACAGGGGGAGAGAAAAACTGTTTTTT. Protein product: CASSYDRGREKLFF.

The rearrangement uses TRBV7-2 and TRBJ2-7; D not certain. This CDR3 region has 14 residues. Germline values: CDR1 SGHTA, CDR2 FQGNSA. V lost 3 bases, J lost 0 bases, and 9 bases lay in between. The CDR3 region has the DNA TGTGCCAGCAGCTTTCAGGATCTCTCCTACGAGCAGTACTTC. Translation gives CASSFQDLSYEQYF.

DNA for the CDR3: TGTGCCAGCAGTGAACACCTGACAGGATATAGCAATCAGCCCCAGCATTTT. Amino acid sequence: CASSEHLTGYSNQPQHF. The chain has TRBV6-1 and TRBJ1-5, with D possibly being TRBD1 (6 bases). This CDR3 is built from 17 residues. Trimming removed 2 bases at V and 0 bases at J, with 14 bases between. CDR1 is MNHNS and CDR2 is SASEGT in the germline V gene.

V is TRBV5-1 and J is TRBJ1-1; D uncertain. The CDR3 sequence is 13 residues long. CDR1 SGHRS and CDR2 YFSETQ come from the germline V gene. V was cut by 1 base and J by 8 bases, with 12 bases left in between. The DNA of the CDR3 is TGCGCCAGCAGCTTGAGCGACCTGCCGGAAGCTTTCTTT. Translation gives CASSLSDLPEAFF.

This chain links TRBV4-3 with TRBJ1-1; 8 positions agree with TRBD1. The CDR3 has 18 amino acids. The V gene's germline CDR1 is LGHNA and CDR2 YSLEER. Germline trimming cut 2 bases from V and 0 bases from J; bases unmatched to any gene: 11. The DNA of the CDR3 is TGCGCCAGCAGCCAACAAATCCAGGGGGCCTTAATGAACACTGAAGCTTTCTTT. Its translation: CASSQQIQGALMNTEAFF.

The rearrangement joins TRBV6-6 to TRBJ2-5; 10 bases map to TRBD1. This CDR3 is 15 amino acids long. V dropped 6 bases and J dropped 2; count of bases not matched to a gene: 6. Germline CDR1 MNHNY, CDR2 SVGAGI (reference sequence). DNA of the CDR3: TGTGCCAGCAGACGAGGGACAGGGGAGCAAGAGACCCAGTACTTC. This codes for CASRRGTGEQETQYF.

This clone has more than one count but fewer than ten. This rearrangement joins TRBV19 to TRBJ1-1; D gene unclear. The V gene lost 3 bases and the J gene lost 0 bases, with 17 bases spanning the gap. CDR1 LNHDA and CDR2 SQIVND come from the germline V gene (reference sequence). The CDR3 has 17 residues. The DNA of the CDR3 is TGTGCCAGTAGTATGAATGGAGCCGTCCGGCTGAACACTGAAGCTTTCTTT. Protein product: CASSMNGAVRLNTEAFF.

This clone was detected once. The V and J genes are TRBV7-2 and TRBJ2-2; 12 bases line up with TRBD2. This CDR3 spans 18 amino acids. Germline CDR1 and CDR2: SGHTA and FQGNSA. V lost 5 bases and J lost 1; bases outside the gene matches: 8. The CDR3: CASSLKTSGGLNTGELFF. The CDR3 DNA reads TGTGCCAGCAGCCTGAAGACTAGCGGGGGCCTGAACACCGGGGAGCTGTTTTTT.

With regard to this clone: The same CDR3 also results from other DNA sequences found in this sample. The chain employs TRBV5-1 and TRBJ2-7; 10 bases are a match to TRBD2. V was pared by 3 bases and J by 4 bases, with 4 bases of the junction left unmatched. This CDR3 contains 14 residues. CDR1 is SGHRS and CDR2 is YFSETQ in the germline V gene. The CDR3 here is CASSSRTSGYEQYF. The CDR3 nucleotides read TGCGCCAGCAGCTCCAGGACTAGCGGATACGAGCAGTACTTC.

The V and J genes are TRBV18 and TRBJ2-3; 11 bases match TRBD1. Germline V gene data show CDR1 as KGHSH and CDR2 as LQKENI. The CDR3 is made up of 15 amino acids. With 2 bases clipped from V and 4 bases from J, the junction kept 2 bases outside the gene matches. CDR3 sequence: CASSPEGQGADTQYF. The CDR3 nucleotides are TGTGCCAGCTCACCAGAGGGACAGGGGGCAGATACGCAGTATTTT.